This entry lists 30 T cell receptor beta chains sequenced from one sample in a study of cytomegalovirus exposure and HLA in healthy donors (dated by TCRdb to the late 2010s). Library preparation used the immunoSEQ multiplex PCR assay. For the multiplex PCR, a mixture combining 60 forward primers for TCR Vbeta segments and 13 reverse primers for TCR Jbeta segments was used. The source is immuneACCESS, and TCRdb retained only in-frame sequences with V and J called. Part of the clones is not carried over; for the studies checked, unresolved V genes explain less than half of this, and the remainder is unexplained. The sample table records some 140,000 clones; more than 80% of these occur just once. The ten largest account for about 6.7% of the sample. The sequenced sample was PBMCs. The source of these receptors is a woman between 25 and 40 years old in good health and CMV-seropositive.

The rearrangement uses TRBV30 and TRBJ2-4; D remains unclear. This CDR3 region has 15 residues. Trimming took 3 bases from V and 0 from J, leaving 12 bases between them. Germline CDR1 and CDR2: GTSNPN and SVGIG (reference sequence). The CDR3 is CAWRKSELAKNIQYF. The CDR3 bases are TGTGCCTGGAGGAAGAGTGAACTAGCCAAAAACATTCAGTACTTC.

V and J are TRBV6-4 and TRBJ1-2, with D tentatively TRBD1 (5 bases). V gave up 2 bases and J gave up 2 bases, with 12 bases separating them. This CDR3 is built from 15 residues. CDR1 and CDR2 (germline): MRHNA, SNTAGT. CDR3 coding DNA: TGTGCCAGCAGTGACGGGTCAGGGCCCAACTATGGCTACACCTTC. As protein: CASSDGSGPNYGYTF.

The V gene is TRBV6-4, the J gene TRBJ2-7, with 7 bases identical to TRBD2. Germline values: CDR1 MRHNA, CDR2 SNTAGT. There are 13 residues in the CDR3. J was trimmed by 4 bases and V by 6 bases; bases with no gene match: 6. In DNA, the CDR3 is TGTGCCAGCAGGCGAGCTAGCGGATACGAGCAGTACTTC. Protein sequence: CASRRASGYEQYF.

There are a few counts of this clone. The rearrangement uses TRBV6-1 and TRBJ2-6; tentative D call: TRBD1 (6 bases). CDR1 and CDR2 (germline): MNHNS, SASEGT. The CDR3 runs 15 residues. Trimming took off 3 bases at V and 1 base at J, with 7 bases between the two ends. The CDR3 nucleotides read TGTGCCAGCAGTGAGGGGACATCTGGGGCCAACGTCCTGACTTTC. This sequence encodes CASSEGTSGANVLTF.

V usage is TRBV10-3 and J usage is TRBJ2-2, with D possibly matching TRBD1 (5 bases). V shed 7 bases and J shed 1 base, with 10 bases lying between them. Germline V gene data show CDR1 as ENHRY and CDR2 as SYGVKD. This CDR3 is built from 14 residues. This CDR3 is CAINGGQNTGELFF. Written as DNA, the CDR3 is TGTGCCATCAATGGCGGACAGAACACCGGGGAGCTGTTTTTT.

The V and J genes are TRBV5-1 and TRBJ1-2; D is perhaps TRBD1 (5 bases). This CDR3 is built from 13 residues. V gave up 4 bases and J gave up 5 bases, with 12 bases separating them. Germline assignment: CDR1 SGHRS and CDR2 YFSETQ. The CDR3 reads CASSADRTYGYTF. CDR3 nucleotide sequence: TGCGCCAGCAGCGCAGACAGAACGTATGGCTACACCTTC.

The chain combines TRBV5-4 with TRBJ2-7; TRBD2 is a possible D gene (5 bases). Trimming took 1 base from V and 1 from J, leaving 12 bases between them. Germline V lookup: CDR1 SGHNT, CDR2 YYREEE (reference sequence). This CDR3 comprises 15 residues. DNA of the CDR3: TGTGCCAGCAGCTTGTTTGTCGGGGATTCCTACGAGCAGTACTTC. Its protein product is CASSLFVGDSYEQYF.

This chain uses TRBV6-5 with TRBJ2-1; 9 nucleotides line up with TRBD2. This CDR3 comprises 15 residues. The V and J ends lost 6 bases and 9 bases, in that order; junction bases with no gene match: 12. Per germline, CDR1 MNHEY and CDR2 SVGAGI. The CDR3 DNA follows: TGTGCCAGCAGGTCAGCCGCGGGAGGGCCAGGTGAGCAGTTCTTC. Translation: CASRSAAGGPGEQFF.

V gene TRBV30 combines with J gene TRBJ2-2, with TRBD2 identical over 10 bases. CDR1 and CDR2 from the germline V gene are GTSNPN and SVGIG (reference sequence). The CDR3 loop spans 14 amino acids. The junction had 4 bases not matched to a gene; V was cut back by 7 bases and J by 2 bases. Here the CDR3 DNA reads TGTGCCTCGCTAGCGGGGGACAACACCGGGGAGCTGTTTTTT. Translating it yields CASLAGDNTGELFF.

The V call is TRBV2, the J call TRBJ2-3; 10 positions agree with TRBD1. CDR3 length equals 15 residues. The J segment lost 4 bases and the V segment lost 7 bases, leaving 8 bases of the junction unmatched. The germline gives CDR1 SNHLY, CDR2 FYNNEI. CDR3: CASKVDRGQADTQYF. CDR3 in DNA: TGTGCCAGCAAGGTCGACAGGGGGCAGGCAGATACGCAGTATTTT.

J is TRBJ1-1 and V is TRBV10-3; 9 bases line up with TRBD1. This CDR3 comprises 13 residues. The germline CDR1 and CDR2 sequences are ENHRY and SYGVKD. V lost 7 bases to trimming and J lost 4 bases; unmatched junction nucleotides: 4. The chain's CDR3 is CAITSDRGTEAFF. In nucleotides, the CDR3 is TGTGCCATCACCTCGGACAGGGGCACTGAAGCTTTCTTT.

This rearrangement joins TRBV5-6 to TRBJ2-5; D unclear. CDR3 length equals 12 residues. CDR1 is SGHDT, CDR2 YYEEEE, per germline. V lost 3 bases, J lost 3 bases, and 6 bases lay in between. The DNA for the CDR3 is TGTGCCAGCAGCTGGTCGGAAGAGACCCAGTACTTC. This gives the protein CASSWSEETQYF.

CDR3 DNA: TGTGCCAGCAGCTTAGAGTACTCTCCCTACGAGCAGTACTTC. Protein sequence: CASSLEYSPYEQYF. The J gene is TRBJ2-7, the V gene TRBV7-9; D call uncertain. The CDR3 length is 14 residues. CDR1 is SEHNR and CDR2 is FQNEAQ in the germline V gene (reference sequence). V lost 1 base, J lost 2 bases, and 9 bases lay in between.

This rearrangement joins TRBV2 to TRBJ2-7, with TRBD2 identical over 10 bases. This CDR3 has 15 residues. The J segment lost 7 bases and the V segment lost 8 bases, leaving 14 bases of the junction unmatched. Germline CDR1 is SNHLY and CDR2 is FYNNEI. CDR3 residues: CASALESGGAREQYF. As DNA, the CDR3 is TGTGCCAGCGCGCTTGAAAGCGGGGGGGCGAGGGAGCAGTACTTC.

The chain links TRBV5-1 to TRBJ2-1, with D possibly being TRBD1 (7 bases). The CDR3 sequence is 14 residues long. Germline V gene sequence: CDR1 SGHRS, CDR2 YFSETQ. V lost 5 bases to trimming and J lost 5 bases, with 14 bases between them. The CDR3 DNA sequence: TGCGCCAGCAGTACAGGGGAGGTGGACAATGAGCAGTTCTTC. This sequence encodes CASSTGEVDNEQFF.

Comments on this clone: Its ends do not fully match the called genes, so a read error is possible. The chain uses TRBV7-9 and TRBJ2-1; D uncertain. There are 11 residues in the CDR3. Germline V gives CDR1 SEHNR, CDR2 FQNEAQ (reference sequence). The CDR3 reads CSSSFMREQFF. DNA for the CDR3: TGTTCCAGCAGCTTTATGAGAGAGCAGTTCTTC.

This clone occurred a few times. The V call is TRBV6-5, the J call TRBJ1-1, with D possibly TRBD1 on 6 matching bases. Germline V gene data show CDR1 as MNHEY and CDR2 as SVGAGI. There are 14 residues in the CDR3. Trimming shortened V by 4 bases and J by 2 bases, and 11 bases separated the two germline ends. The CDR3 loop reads CASSSGQLNTEAFF. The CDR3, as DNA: TGTGCCAGCAGTTCCGGACAGTTAAACACTGAAGCTTTCTTT.

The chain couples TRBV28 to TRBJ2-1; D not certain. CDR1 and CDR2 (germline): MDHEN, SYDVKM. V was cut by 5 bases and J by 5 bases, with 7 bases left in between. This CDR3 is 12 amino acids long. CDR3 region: CASSTNNNEQFF. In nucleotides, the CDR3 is TGTGCCAGCAGTACCAACAACAATGAGCAGTTCTTC.

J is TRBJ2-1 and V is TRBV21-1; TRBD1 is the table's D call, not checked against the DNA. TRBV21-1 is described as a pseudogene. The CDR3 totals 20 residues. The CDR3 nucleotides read TGTGCCAGCAGCAAAGCGCGGAGGACAGGGGGCCGGGAGAGGAGGGATGAGCAGTTCTTC. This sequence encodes CASSKARRTGGRERRDEQFF.

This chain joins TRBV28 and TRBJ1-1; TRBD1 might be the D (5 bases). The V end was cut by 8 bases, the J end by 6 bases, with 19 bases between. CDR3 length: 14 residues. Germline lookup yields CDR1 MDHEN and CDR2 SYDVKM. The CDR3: CASGPVGGKAEAFF. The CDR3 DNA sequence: TGTGCCAGCGGACCGGTGGGGGGGAAGGCTGAAGCTTTCTTT. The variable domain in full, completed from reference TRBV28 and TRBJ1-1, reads DVKVTQSSRYLVKRTGEKVFLECVQDMDHENMFWYRQDPGLGLRLIYFSYDVKMKEKGDIPEGYSVSREKKERFSLILESASTNQTSMYLCASGPVGGKAEAFFGQGTRLTVV.

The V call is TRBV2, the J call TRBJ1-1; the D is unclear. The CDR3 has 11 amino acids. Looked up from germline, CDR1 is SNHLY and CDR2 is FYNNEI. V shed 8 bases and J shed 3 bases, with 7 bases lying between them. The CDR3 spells CASLRDTEAFF. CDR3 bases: TGTGCCAGCCTTCGGGACACTGAAGCTTTCTTT. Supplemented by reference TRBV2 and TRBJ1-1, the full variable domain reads EPEVTQTPSHQVTQMGQEVILRCVPISNHLYFYWYRQILGQKVEFLVSFYNNEISEKSEIFDDQFSVERPDGSNFTLKIRSTKLEDSAMYFCASLRDTEAFFGQGTRLTVV.

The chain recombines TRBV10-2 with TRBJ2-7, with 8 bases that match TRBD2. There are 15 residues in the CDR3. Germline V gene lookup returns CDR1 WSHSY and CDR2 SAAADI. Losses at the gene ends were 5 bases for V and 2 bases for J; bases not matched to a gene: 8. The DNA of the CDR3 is TGCGCCAGCAGTCTACTAGCGGTGCCCCCCTACGAGCAGTACTTC. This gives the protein CASSLLAVPPYEQYF.

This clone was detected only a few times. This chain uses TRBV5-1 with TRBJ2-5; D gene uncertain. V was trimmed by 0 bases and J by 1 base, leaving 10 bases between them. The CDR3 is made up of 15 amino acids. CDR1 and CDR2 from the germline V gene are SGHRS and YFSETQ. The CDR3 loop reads CASSLAGRFQETQYF. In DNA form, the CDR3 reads TGCGCCAGCAGCTTGGCAGGCAGGTTCCAAGAGACCCAGTACTTC. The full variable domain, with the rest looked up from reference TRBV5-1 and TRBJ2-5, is KAGVTQTPRYLIKTRGQQVTLSCSPISGHRSVSWYQQTPGQGLQFLFEYFSETQRNKGNFPGRFSGRQFSNSRSEMNVSTLELGDSALYLCASSLAGRFQETQYFGPGTRLLVL.

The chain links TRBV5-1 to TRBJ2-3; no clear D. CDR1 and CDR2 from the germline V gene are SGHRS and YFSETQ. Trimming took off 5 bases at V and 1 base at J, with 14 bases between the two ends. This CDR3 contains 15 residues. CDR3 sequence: CASRPPGLRTDTQYF. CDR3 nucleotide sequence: TGCGCCAGCAGACCCCCTGGGCTACGCACAGATACGCAGTATTTT.

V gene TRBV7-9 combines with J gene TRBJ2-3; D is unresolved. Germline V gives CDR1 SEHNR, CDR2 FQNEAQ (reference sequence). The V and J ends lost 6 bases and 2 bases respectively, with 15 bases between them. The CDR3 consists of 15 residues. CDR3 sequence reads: CASSDQVSDTDTQYF. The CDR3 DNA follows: TGTGCCAGCAGTGACCAGGTCTCGGACACAGATACGCAGTATTTT.

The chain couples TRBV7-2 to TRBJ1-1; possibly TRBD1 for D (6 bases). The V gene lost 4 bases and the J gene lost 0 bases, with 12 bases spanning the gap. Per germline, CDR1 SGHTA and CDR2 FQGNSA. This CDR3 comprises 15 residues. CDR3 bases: TGTGCCAGCAGCTCCTACTGGGACATGAACACTGAAGCTTTCTTT. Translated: CASSSYWDMNTEAFF.

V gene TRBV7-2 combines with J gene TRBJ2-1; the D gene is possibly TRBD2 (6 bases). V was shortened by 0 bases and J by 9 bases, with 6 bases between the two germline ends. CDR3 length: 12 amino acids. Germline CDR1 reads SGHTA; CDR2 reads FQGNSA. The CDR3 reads CASSLAGGEQFF. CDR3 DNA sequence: TGTGCCAGCAGCTTAGCGGGGGGTGAGCAGTTCTTC.

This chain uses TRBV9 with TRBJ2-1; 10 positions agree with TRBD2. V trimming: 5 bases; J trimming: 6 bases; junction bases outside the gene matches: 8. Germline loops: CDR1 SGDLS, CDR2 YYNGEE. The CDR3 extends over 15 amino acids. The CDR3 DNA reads TGTGCCAGCAGTTGGGCGGCTAGCGGGAGCAATGAGCAGTTCTTC. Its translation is CASSWAASGSNEQFF.

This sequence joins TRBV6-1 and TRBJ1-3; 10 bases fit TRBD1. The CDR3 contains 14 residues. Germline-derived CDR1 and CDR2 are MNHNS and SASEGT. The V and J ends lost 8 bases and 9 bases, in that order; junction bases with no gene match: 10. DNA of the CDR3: TGTGCCAGCGGAAACCGGGACAGGGGAGCCACCATATATTTT. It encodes CASGNRDRGATIYF.

The CDR3 is CASSRTSVNEQFF. The CDR3 DNA reads as TGTGCCAGCAGCCGCACTAGCGTTAATGAGCAGTTCTTC. This chain links TRBV7-7 with TRBJ2-1, with 7 bases that match TRBD2. Trimming removed 5 bases from V and 7 bases from J; junction bases left unmatched: 5. The germline CDR1 and CDR2 sequences are SSHAT and FNYEAQ (reference sequence). The CDR3 runs 13 residues.